The 20 T cell receptor beta chains presented below share a single source sample, sequenced in a study of molecular identifiers for immune sequencing clone quantification. MiXCR, applied by TCRdb to the PCR reads, yields one record per CDR3 protein. This table has about 300,000 distinct CDR3 sequences, about a fifth appearing once. What was sequenced was naive CD8+ T cells from blood, with Jurkat cell RNA spiked in. Subset indicated: FACS-sorted CD8+CD4-CCR7+CD45RA+ naive T cells. Receptors were obtained from a human donor in good health. Some libraries in this study had Jurkat cell RNA spiked in.

This clonotype occurred many times. The V call is TRBV4-3, the J call TRBJ2-7; a possible D gene is TRBD1 (6 bases). V gave up 0 bases and J gave up 3 bases, with 12 bases separating them. The V gene's germline CDR1 is LGHNA and CDR2 YSLEER. The CDR3 runs to 15 residues. The CDR3 DNA is TGCGCCAGCAGCCAAGATCGTGGACAGCACTACGAGCAGTACTTC. Residues: CASSQDRGQHYEQYF.

This clonotype was seen just once. A much larger clonotype is one base distant, so this may be a read error. The V and J genes are TRBV27 and TRBJ2-7; D gene ambiguous. Germline V CDR1 and CDR2: MNHEY, SMNVEV (reference sequence). Trimming pared 3 bases from V and 1 base from J, leaving 13 bases between. The CDR3 contains 15 residues. The CDR3 is CASSLCLGTSYEQYF. Here the CDR3 DNA reads TGTGCCAGCAGTTTGTGTCTCGGTACGTCCTACGAGCAGTACTTC.

There are a few counts of this clonotype. An end of the junction differs from the germline gene, which may be a read error. The chain recombines TRBV5-5 with TRBJ1-4; 8 positions match TRBD1. Germline V lookup: CDR1 SGHKS, CDR2 YYEKEE (reference sequence). CDR3 length equals 16 residues. The DNA of the CDR3 is TGTGTCAGCAGCTTGGACCAGGGGGCGACGGGAGAAAAACTGTTTTTT. It codes for CVSSLDQGATGEKLFF.

There are many counts of this clonotype. The chain links TRBV27 to TRBJ2-3; TRBD2 aligns across 12 bases. V trimming: 6 bases; J trimming: 3 bases; junction bases outside the gene matches: 4. The length of the CDR3 is 15 residues. Germline V CDR1 and CDR2: MNHEY, SMNVEV (reference sequence). For the CDR3, the DNA is TGTGCCAGCAGGCTAGCGGGGGGGCCGACAGATACGCAGTATTTT. Amino acid sequence: CASRLAGGPTDTQYF.

There are many counts of this clonotype. This chain connects TRBV7-9 to TRBJ2-7, with 10 nucleotides matching TRBD1. From germline, CDR1 is SEHNR and CDR2 FQNEAQ (reference sequence). This CDR3 has 17 residues. Unmatched junction bases numbered 9, after V lost 4 bases and J lost 0 bases. The CDR3 here is CASSSRDRGNSSYEQYF. In DNA form, the CDR3 reads TGTGCCAGCAGCTCCCGGGACAGGGGTAACTCCTCCTACGAGCAGTACTTC.

This clonotype was observed many times. The rearrangement uses TRBV12-5 and TRBJ2-1; 9 bases are shared with TRBD2. V trimming: 3 bases; J trimming: 3 bases; junction bases outside the gene matches: 3. The germline V gene encodes CDR1 LGHNT and CDR2 FRNRAP. The CDR3 has 15 residues. The CDR3 here is CASGFTAGGYNEQFF. The CDR3 coding sequence is TGTGCTAGTGGTTTCACAGCGGGGGGCTACAATGAGCAGTTCTTC. The full variable domain, in which reference TRBV12-5 and TRBJ2-1 provide the parts outside the CDR3, is DARVTQTPRHKVTEMGQEVTMRCQPILGHNTVFWYRQTMMQGLELLAYFRNRAPLDDSGMPKDRFSAEMPDATLATLKIQPSEPRDSAVYFCASGFTAGGYNEQFFGPGTRLTVL.

On this clonotype itself: This sequence may be a read error, since a much larger clone differs from it by one base. The chain is built from TRBV4-3 and TRBJ2-7; D unresolved. V was shortened by 2 bases and J by 1 base, with 9 bases between the two germline ends. This CDR3 is built from 14 residues. Germline V gene data show CDR1 as LGHNA and CDR2 as YSLEER. DNA for the CDR3: TGCGCCAGCAGCCAAAATCCCGGTTCCTACGAGCAGTACTTC. Amino acids: CASSQNPGSYEQYF.

For this clonotype: It may be a read error: a sequence one base away is much more abundant. The V and J genes are TRBV27 and TRBJ2-7, with TRBD2 identical over 7 bases. CDR3 length equals 14 residues. Trimming took 5 bases from V and 4 from J; bases not matched to a gene: 8. In germline, CDR1 is MNHEY, CDR2 SMNVEV (reference sequence). This CDR3 reads CASSPGGSQYEQYF. The CDR3 bases are TGTGCCAGCAGTCCTGGCGGGAGTCAGTACGAGCAGTACTTC.

This clonotype was recorded at least ten times. The V gene is TRBV5-1, the J gene TRBJ1-2, with 8 bases lining up with TRBD1. CDR3 length: 17 residues. Trimming removed 8 bases from V and 5 bases from J; junction bases left unmatched: 20. The V gene's germline CDR1 is SGHRS and CDR2 YFSETQ. CDR3 bases: TGCGCCAGTACGTGGCGTCCGACAGGGGATTTCTCTTATGGCTACACCTTC. Residues: CASTWRPTGDFSYGYTF.

This clonotype was detected many times. The chain is built from TRBV28 and TRBJ2-7; tentatively, D is TRBD2 (5 bases). CDR1 MDHEN and CDR2 SYDVKM come from the germline V gene. The CDR3 totals 13 residues. Trimming shortened V by 5 bases and J by 5 bases, and 13 bases separated the two germline ends. CDR3 region: CASSPPGWDEQYF. CDR3 nucleotides: TGTGCCAGCAGTCCACCGGGATGGGACGAGCAGTACTTC.

Details on this clonotype: A clone one base away is much larger, so this may be a read error. Since no conserved phenylalanine or tryptophan closes the CDR3, a read error is the likely cause. This rearrangement joins TRBV28 to TRBJ1-1, with a tentative D call TRBD1 (6 bases). V was trimmed by 5 bases and J by 1 base, leaving 11 bases between them. Germline lookup yields CDR1 MDHEN and CDR2 SYDVKM. This CDR3 is 14 amino acids long. CDR3 sequence reads: CASSSDRKNTEAFL. DNA of the CDR3: TGTGCCAGCAGTAGCGACAGGAAGAACACTGAAGCTTTCCTT.

This clonotype was observed a few times. A single base separates this from a much larger clone, so it may be a read error. The CDR3: CGARTGLSSYEQYF. For the CDR3, the DNA is TGCGGTGCAAGGACTGGACTCAGCTCCTACGAGCAGTACTTC. This rearrangement joins TRBV20-1 to TRBJ2-7; the D gene is possibly TRBD2 (5 bases). The CDR3 has 14 residues. Looked up from germline, CDR1 is DFQATT and CDR2 is SNEGSKA (reference sequence).

This clonotype was picked up many times. CDR3 sequence reads: CASSTMVHDTGELFF. DNA of the CDR3: TGTGCCAGCAGCACCATGGTTCACGACACCGGGGAGCTGTTTTTT. The V and J genes are TRBV28 and TRBJ2-2; D call uncertain. This CDR3 is built from 15 residues. Germline assignment: CDR1 MDHEN and CDR2 SYDVKM. Trimming stripped 6 bases from V and 3 bases from J, with 14 bases between. The full variable domain, completed using reference TRBV28 and TRBJ2-2, is DVKVTQSSRYLVKRTGEKVFLECVQDMDHENMFWYRQDPGLGLRLIYFSYDVKMKEKGDIPEGYSVSREKKERFSLILESASTNQTSMYLCASSTMVHDTGELFFGEGSRLTVL.

The table lists this clonotype with many counts. The V and J genes are TRBV27 and TRBJ1-5; D is undetermined. CDR1 is MNHEY and CDR2 is SMNVEV in the germline V gene (reference sequence). V lost 8 bases to trimming and J lost 0 bases, with 20 bases between them. The CDR3 covers 17 residues. For the CDR3, the DNA is TGTGCCAGCGGTTCCCTACTCCCAGGTGGTAGCAATCAGCCCCAGCATTTT. Amino acids: CASGSLLPGGSNQPQHF.

This clonotype was detected once. A much larger clonotype is one base distant, so this may be a read error. The chain employs TRBV11-2 and TRBJ2-1; D is undetermined. This CDR3 comprises 12 residues. CDR1 is SGHAT and CDR2 is FQNNGV in the germline V gene. Trimming stripped 4 bases from V and 9 bases from J, with 10 bases between. CDR3 coding DNA: TGTGCCAGCAGCTACAAGGTGATTGAGCAGTTCTTC. Translating gives CASSYKVIEQFF.

The CDR3: CASQTGLGVYGYTF. Here the CDR3 DNA reads TGTGCCAGCCAGACAGGGCTCGGAGTCTATGGCTACACCTTC. V usage is TRBV6-2 or TRBV6-3 and J usage is TRBJ1-2, with TRBD1 identical over 7 bases. This CDR3 spans 14 amino acids. CDR1 is MNHEY and CDR2 is SVGEGT in the germline V gene. V gave up 8 bases and J gave up 4 bases; unmatched junction bases: 10.

As for this clonotype: This may stem from a read error, because a much larger clone lies one nucleotide away. V is TRBV30 and J is TRBJ2-7, with D possibly TRBD2 on 6 matching bases. V gave up 1 base and J gave up 9 bases, with 10 bases separating them. The CDR3 runs 11 residues. CDR1 GTSNPN and CDR2 SVGIG come from the germline V gene (reference sequence). The DNA of the CDR3 is TGTGCCTGGAGTGGACTAGACGTGCAGTACTTC. It translates to CAWSGLDVQYF.

The chain combines TRBV4-3 with TRBJ1-2; the D is unclear. Germline V gene sequence: CDR1 LGHNA, CDR2 YSLEER. Trimming stripped 3 bases from V and 2 bases from J, with 13 bases between. This CDR3 has 15 amino acids. The CDR3 here is CASSQTRYPNYGYTF. The CDR3 DNA follows: TGCGCCAGCAGCCAGACGAGGTATCCGAACTATGGCTACACCTTC.

This clonotype was seen many times. The J gene is TRBJ1-2, the V gene TRBV9; no definite D call. V lost 4 bases, J lost 4 bases, and 11 bases lay in between. The CDR3 consists of 13 residues. Looked up from germline, CDR1 is SGDLS and CDR2 is YYNGEE. The CDR3 loop reads CASSPLEGYGYTF. The CDR3 DNA follows: TGTGCCAGCAGCCCATTGGAGGGCTATGGCTACACCTTC.

In regard to this clonotype: A read error may explain this, as a much larger clone is one base away. V usage is TRBV24-1 and J usage is TRBJ2-3; perhaps TRBD2 as D (5 bases). With 1 base removed from V and 8 bases from J, the gap between germline ends came to 12 bases. This CDR3 contains 14 residues. Germline lookup yields CDR1 KGHDR and CDR2 SFDVKD. This chain's CDR3 is CATSDFGSEGTQYF. The CDR3 nucleotides read TGTGCCACCAGTGATTTCGGTAGCGAAGGTACGCAGTATTTT.